Sequencing of this T cell receptor (beta chain) was carried out in a study of blood T cell repertoires in COVID-19. Study overall: Samples came from the United States, Italy and Spain, spanning acute and convalescent COVID-19. PBMCs, B-cell-depleted T cells, or T cells provided the cDNA or gDNA that made up the material.

In the authors' workflow: Counts of nucleated cells, estimated from reference gene primer amplification, were obtained. Measured with immunoSEQ multiplex PCR; TCRdb has only the in-frame clones, and not every one. The D gene and trimming were derived from the DNA, and the V and J assignments and clone size from that table. Counted here are 340,000 or so clones, approximately 82% occurring once; the ten biggest clones make up around 3%. Germline values: CDR1 SGHVS, CDR2 FNYEAQ. The CDR3 is 14 amino acids. The V and J ends lost 4 bases and 3 bases respectively, with 13 bases between them. Sequenced sample: peripheral blood. The genes are TRBV7-6 and TRBJ2-7; possible D gene TRBD1, 5 bases. The sequence was obtained from a man in his thirties or forties with active or convalescent COVID-19. The CDR3 DNA is TGTGCCAGCAGCTCGCCGACAGAAAACTACGAGCAGTACTTC. This codes for CASSSPTENYEQYF.